The 15 T cell receptor beta chains below all came from one sample that was sequenced in a study of early T cells in non-severe SARS-CoV-2 infection (dated by TCRdb to about 2021). The library came from 5' RACE. Sequencing was carried out with a NextSeq 500. The raw public data were reprocessed by TCRdb itself: fastp quality trimming at Q25, MiXCR clonotype calling, in-frame beta chains only. Each entry merges the rows of one CDR3 protein and shows their most common DNA and genes. Here the sample has 50,000 to 80,000 distinct CDR3 sequences; about 4.9% occur a single time. The top ten constitute around 4.9% of the sample. The specimen was whole blood. The receptor set was obtained from an adult who was a healthcare worker with PCR-confirmed SARS-CoV-2 infection or an uninfected control (not recorded which).

This clonotype appeared many times. This rearrangement joins TRBV20-1 to TRBJ2-7; D call uncertain. The CDR3 length is 10 residues. Germline V gives CDR1 DFQATT, CDR2 SNEGSKA (reference sequence). V lost 6 bases and J 3 bases, leaving 6 bases between the germline ends. CDR3 nucleotides: TGCAGTGCAAAGAGCTACGAGCAGTACTTC. This codes for CSAKSYEQYF.

This clonotype occurred many times. The chain employs TRBV20-1 and TRBJ2-4; the match to TRBD2 covers 10 bases. With V trimmed by 6 bases and J by 8 bases, 7 bases remained unmatched. The germline V gene encodes CDR1 DFQATT and CDR2 SNEGSKA (reference sequence). This CDR3 has 13 residues. The CDR3 DNA follows: TGCAGTGCACGGACTAGCGGATTGGACATTCAGTACTTC. Encoded protein: CSARTSGLDIQYF.

This clonotype was found many times. V is TRBV6-1 and J is TRBJ2-5; D remains unclear. The CDR3 consists of 16 residues. V shed 4 bases and J shed 5 bases, with 20 bases lying between them. Looked up from germline, CDR1 is MNHNS and CDR2 is SASEGT. The CDR3 DNA sequence: TGTGCCAGCAGTGTTCTCTACCTGACGAAGGGCGAGACCCAGTACTTC. Translation: CASSVLYLTKGETQYF.

This clonotype was seen repeatedly, ten times or more. The genes are TRBV30 and TRBJ1-2; D ambiguous. The CDR3 extends over 12 amino acids. Trimming stripped 2 bases from V and 13 bases from J, with 17 bases between. Germline CDR1 is GTSNPN and CDR2 is SVGIG (reference sequence). CDR3 residues: CAWSRVQPDATF. The CDR3 DNA is TGTGCCTGGAGTAGGGTACAGCCCGACGCCACCTTC.

The table lists this clonotype with many counts. V gene TRBV7-9 combines with J gene TRBJ2-1; weak D call: TRBD2 (6 bases). Germline V gene sequence: CDR1 SEHNR, CDR2 FQNEAQ (reference sequence). The CDR3 runs to 15 residues. V shed 5 bases and J shed 1 base, with 12 bases lying between them. CDR3 DNA: TGTGCCAGCAGCCGCGGCGGGGTTTCCTACAATGAGCAGTTCTTC. It encodes CASSRGGVSYNEQFF.

This clonotype was detected a few times. This may come from a read error, since a much larger clone is one base off. This chain connects TRBV11-2 to TRBJ1-1, with D possibly being TRBD1 (6 bases). Germline lookup yields CDR1 SGHAT and CDR2 FQNNGV. The length of the CDR3 is 14 residues. The CDR3 DNA reads TGTGTCAGCAGCCCCCCGACAGGGAACACTGAAGCTTTCTTT. Translating it yields CVSSPPTGNTEAFF.

This clonotype was observed a handful of times. This CDR3 is CASSWETSLGEQFF. The CDR3 DNA reads TGTGCCAGCAGCTGGGAGACTAGCCTGGGGGAGCAGTTCTTC. The V call is TRBV11-2, the J call TRBJ2-1, with 7 bases matching TRBD2. CDR3 length: 14 residues. Germline V gene sequence: CDR1 SGHAT, CDR2 FQNNGV. V lost 4 bases to trimming and J lost 10 bases; unmatched junction nucleotides: 10.

At least ten counts were recorded for this clonotype. The chain carries TRBV3-1 and TRBJ2-3; 7 nucleotides agree with TRBD2. The length of the CDR3 is 14 residues. In germline, CDR1 is LGHDT, CDR2 YNNKEL (reference sequence). Trimming removed 1 base from V and 6 bases from J; junction bases left unmatched: 4. CDR3 in DNA: TGTGCCAGCAGCCAAGGACTAGCAGGGGATACGCAGTATTTT. As protein: CASSQGLAGDTQYF.

In this sample, this clonotype turned up many times. This sequence joins TRBV2 and TRBJ2-7; D unresolved. V was trimmed by 1 base and J by 6 bases, leaving 7 bases between them. Germline V gene lookup returns CDR1 SNHLY and CDR2 FYNNEI. The CDR3 totals 12 residues. CDR3 bases: TGTGCCAGCAGTGAAGGGCCCTCCGAGCAGTACTTC. This translates into CASSEGPSEQYF.

There are many counts of this clonotype. The rearrangement uses TRBV19 and TRBJ2-7; D perhaps matches TRBD1 (6 bases). From germline, CDR1 is LNHDA and CDR2 SQIVND (reference sequence). Trimming shortened V by 9 bases and J by 0 bases, and 15 bases separated the two germline ends. The CDR3 length is 14 residues. CDR3 sequence: CASGTGTSSYEQYF. The CDR3, as DNA: TGTGCCAGCGGTACAGGGACCAGCTCCTACGAGCAGTACTTC.

This chain joins TRBV3-1 and TRBJ1-1; D unresolved. The CDR3 consists of 11 residues. Germline assignment: CDR1 LGHDT and CDR2 YNNKEL (reference sequence). The ends were cut back, 0 bases at V and 11 bases at J, with 7 bases in the middle. The CDR3, as DNA: TGTGCCAGCAGCCAAGAGGGAGGGGCTTTCTTT. This translates into CASSQEGGAFF.

In this sample, this clonotype turned up a few times. This rearrangement joins TRBV10-3 to TRBJ2-1; tentative D call: TRBD2 (6 bases). The CDR3 contains 14 residues. CDR1 and CDR2 (germline): ENHRY, SYGVKD. V shed 7 bases and J shed 5 bases, with 15 bases lying between them. The CDR3 nucleotides read TGTGCCATCAACCCTGCGTGGGGGGACAATGAGCAGTTCTTC. It encodes CAINPAWGDNEQFF.

This clonotype was counted between two and nine times. The V call is TRBV19, the J call TRBJ1-6; 7 bases fit TRBD1. The CDR3 spans 16 residues. V dropped 5 bases and J dropped 5; count of bases not matched to a gene: 9. Germline V gene sequence: CDR1 LNHDA, CDR2 SQIVND (reference sequence). Here the CDR3 DNA reads TGTGCCAGTAGTCCACGGACAGGTCAAAATAATTCACCCCTCCACTTT. It yields the protein CASSPRTGQNNSPLHF.

The J gene is TRBJ2-5, the V gene TRBV6-2 or TRBV6-3; 7 bases map to TRBD1. The germline V gene has CDR1 MNHEY and CDR2 SVGEGT. V shed 5 bases and J 6 bases; nucleotides not matched to a gene: 12. CDR3 size: 15 residues. The CDR3 loop reads CASSRLTGKGKTQYF. CDR3 sequence (DNA): TGTGCCAGCAGTCGGTTGACAGGGAAGGGTAAGACCCAGTACTTC.

A word on this clonotype: A much bigger clone sits one base away, suggesting this may be a read error. The genes are TRBV19 and TRBJ2-2, with a tentative D call TRBD2 (5 bases). The CDR3 is 15 amino acids. The germline CDR1 and CDR2 sequences are LNHDA and SQIVND (reference sequence). CDR3 loop: CASSIVGSTPGEPFF. Written as DNA, the CDR3 is TGTGCCAGTAGTATTGTGGGAAGCACACCCGGGGAGCCGTTTTTT.